A selection of T cell receptor beta chains follows, all from one sample in a study of CD8 T cells in Susac syndrome. Each CDR3 protein is one row after TCRdb ran MiXCR on the immunoSEQ multiplex PCR reads. The table lists about 120,000 distinct CDR3 sequences, about 90% of them singletons, with approximately 0.13% in the top ten. Sequenced sample: CD8+ T cells from PBMCs. These receptors were collected from a human donor in good health. Each CDR3 is given with its conserved first and last residue. D genes are given only for firm matches. Not all rows give a size; the values are once, few, many and, for expanded clones, a class.

V,J,D,size,DNA,CDR3
TRBV29-1,TRBJ2-1,.,.,TGCAGCGTTGGAGGGTCCAGTAAGTACAATGAGCAGTTCTTC,CSVGGSSKYNEQFF
TRBV25-1,TRBJ2-1,TRBD2,.,TGTGCCAGCAGTGTAAGCGGGAGGAGGAATGAGCAGTTCTTC,CASSVSGRRNEQFF
TRBV7-2,TRBJ2-2,.,.,TGTGCCAGCAGCTTATCACGGGGTAGCACCGGGGAGCTGTTTTTT,CASSLSRGSTGELFF
TRBV7-2,TRBJ2-4,.,once,TGTGCCAGCAGCCCCCCGTCAGCCAAAAACATTCAGTACTTC,CASSPPSAKNIQYF
TRBV7-8,TRBJ2-2,.,.,TGTGCCAGCAGCTTAGACAGTGTGGGAGGACGCACCGGGGAGCTGTTTTTT,CASSLDSVGGRTGELFF
TRBV3-1,TRBJ1-2,.,.,TGTGCCAGCAGCCAAGATTTAGAGCACCACTATGGCTACACCTTC,CASSQDLEHHYGYTF
TRBV7-9,TRBJ2-7,.,few,TGTGCCAGCAGCACCAATCCCCCGTTCGAGCAGTACTTC,CASSTNPPFEQYF
TRBV4-3,TRBJ1-1,.,.,TGCGCCAGCAGCCAAGAAGAGGCGAACACTGAAGCTTTCTTT,CASSQEEANTEAFF
TRBV5-6,TRBJ1-1,.,.,TGTGCCAGCAGCTGGGGGCATGGGAACACTGAAGCTTTCTTT,CASSWGHGNTEAFF
TRBV5-1,TRBJ2-7,.,few,TGCGCCAGCAGCTTGACAGGTCCCTACGAGCAGTACTTC,CASSLTGPYEQYF
TRBV6-2/TRBV6-3,TRBJ1-5,.,.,TGTGCCAGCAGCCAAGGGGGAAGCAATCAGCCCCAGCATTTT,CASSQGGSNQPQHF
TRBV11-2,TRBJ2-1,.,.,TGTGCCAGCAGCTCCATCAATGAGCAGTTCTTC,CASSSINEQFF
TRBV29-1,TRBJ2-3,.,.,TGCAGCGTCGAAGTACAGAAGCTCAGCGCAGATACGCAGTATTTT,CSVEVQKLSADTQYF
TRBV7-6,TRBJ2-1,.,once,TGTGCCAGCAGCTTAACCACAGGGAGGGATGAGCAGTTCTTC,CASSLTTGRDEQFF
TRBV4-2,TRBJ2-3,TRBD1,.,TGTGCCAGCAGCCAAGAAGGGACAGGAGCCACAGATACGCAGTATTTT,CASSQEGTGATDTQYF
TRBV20-1,TRBJ2-7,TRBD1,.,TGCAGTGCTATTGATGGGACAGGGAGAAACGAGCAGTACTTC,CSAIDGTGRNEQYF
TRBV29-1,TRBJ2-5,TRBD2,.,TGCAGCGCGTGGGGGCCCCCTCTTATAGCGGGAGTAAGAGAGACCCAGTACTTC,CSAWGPPLIAGVRETQYF
TRBV7-2,TRBJ1-6,.,.,TGTGCCAGTGGGACGGTTTTCTATAATTCACCCCTCCACTTT,CASGTVFYNSPLHF
TRBV7-3,TRBJ2-3,TRBD2,.,TGTGCCAGCAGCTTAGGGCTAGCGGGGCTCACAGATACGCAGTATTTT,CASSLGLAGLTDTQYF
TRBV12-3/TRBV12-4,TRBJ1-5,.,.,TGTGCCAGCAGCTCCGACAGAGACAATCAGCCCCAGCATTTT,CASSSDRDNQPQHF
TRBV12-5,TRBJ1-2,.,.,TGTGCTAGTGGTACATACCCTCGGGACTATGGCTACACCTTC,CASGTYPRDYGYTF
TRBV11-1,TRBJ1-1,.,.,TGTGCCAGCAGGTTATCGGGACCCACGAACACTGAAGCTTTCTTT,CASRLSGPTNTEAFF
TRBV2,TRBJ2-7,.,.,TGTGCCAGCACCGAGCAGGTACGGTACGAGCAGTACTTC,CASTEQVRYEQYF
TRBV5-1,TRBJ2-7,TRBD1,.,TGCGCCAACACAACAGGGGTCAGGGAGCAGTACTTC,CANTTGVREQYF
TRBV5-1,TRBJ2-1,TRBD2,.,TGCGCCAGCAGCTTTGGCCGGGGAGGGAACAATGAGCAGTTCTTC,CASSFGRGGNNEQFF
TRBV6-5,TRBJ2-3,.,.,TGTGCCAGCAGTTCTGCCCTCGGTACGCAGTATTTT,CASSSALGTQYF
TRBV2,TRBJ2-7,.,.,TGTGCCGGGGGGTCGGTGCAGGGGAACTACGAGCAGTACTTC,CAGGSVQGNYEQYF
TRBV6-1,TRBJ1-1,TRBD1,.,TGTGCCAGCAGGGACAGGGCGCAAAACACTGAAGCTTTCTTT,CASRDRAQNTEAFF
TRBV25-1,TRBJ1-2,TRBD1,.,TGTGCCAGCAGTGCTAGGAGACAGGGGGCCTATGGCTACACCTTC,CASSARRQGAYGYTF
TRBV12-3/TRBV12-4,TRBJ2-2,TRBD2,.,TGTGCCAGCAGAAAGGGGACTATTAACGTCGGGGAGCTGTTTTTT,CASRKGTINVGELFF
TRBV7-9,TRBJ2-3,.,.,TGTGCCAGCAGCCCACAAGACAGTTTAAGCACAGATACGCAGTATTTT,CASSPQDSLSTDTQYF
TRBV29-1,TRBJ1-6,TRBD1,.,TGCAGCGTGGGGGAGGGGGCAGGTTCACCCCTCCACTTT,CSVGEGAGSPLHF
TRBV2,TRBJ2-1,TRBD2,.,TGTGCCAGCAGCTCCGGGACTAGCAGAAAGCAGTTCTTC,CASSSGTSRKQFF
TRBV2,TRBJ2-5,.,.,TGTGCCAGCAGCCCTCGGGCTAGGAGGGGGCCAGAGACCCAGTACTTC,CASSPRARRGPETQYF
TRBV13,TRBJ2-3,TRBD1,.,TGTGCCAGCAGCTTCCTGGCAGGGGGCTTGGTCAAGACGCAGTATTTT,CASSFLAGGLVKTQYF
TRBV23-1,TRBJ1-2,.,.,TGCGCCAGCAGTCTAGGAGCCCGGACAGTCTGTGGCTACACCTTC,CASSLGARTVCGYTF
TRBV7-8,TRBJ2-5,.,once,TGTGCCAGCAGCTTAATCTCGGAAGCGCAAGAGACCCAGTACTTC,CASSLISEAQETQYF
TRBV20-1,TRBJ2-5,.,.,TGCAGTGCCCAGCGGGGACAGCAAGAGACCCAGTACTTC,CSAQRGQQETQYF
TRBV5-1,TRBJ2-7,TRBD1,.,TGCGCCAGCAGCTCCGGAGGGACAGGGAGCGGAGAGCAGTACTTC,CASSSGGTGSGEQYF
TRBV20-1,TRBJ1-2,TRBD1,.,TGCAGTGCTAGAGATTTCGACAGGGAAGGGCCGGGCTATGGCTACACCTTC,CSARDFDREGPGYGYTF